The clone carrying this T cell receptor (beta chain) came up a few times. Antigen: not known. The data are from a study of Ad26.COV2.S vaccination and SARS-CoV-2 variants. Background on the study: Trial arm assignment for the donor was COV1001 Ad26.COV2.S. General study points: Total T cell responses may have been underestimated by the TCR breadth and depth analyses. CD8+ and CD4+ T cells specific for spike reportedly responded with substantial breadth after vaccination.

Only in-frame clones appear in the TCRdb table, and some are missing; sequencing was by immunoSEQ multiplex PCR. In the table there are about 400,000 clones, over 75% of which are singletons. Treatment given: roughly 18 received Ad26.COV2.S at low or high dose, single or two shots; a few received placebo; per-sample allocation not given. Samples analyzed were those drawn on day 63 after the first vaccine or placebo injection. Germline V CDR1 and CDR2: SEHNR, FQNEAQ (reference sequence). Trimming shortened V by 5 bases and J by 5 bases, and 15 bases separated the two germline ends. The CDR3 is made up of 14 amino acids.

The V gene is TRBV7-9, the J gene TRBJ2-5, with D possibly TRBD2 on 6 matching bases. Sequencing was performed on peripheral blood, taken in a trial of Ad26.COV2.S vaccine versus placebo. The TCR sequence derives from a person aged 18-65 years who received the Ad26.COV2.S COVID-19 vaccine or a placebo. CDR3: CASSGRGLGETQYF. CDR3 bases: TGTGCCAGCAGCGGACGGGGGTTAGGGGAGACCCAGTACTTC.